A selection of T cell receptor beta chains follows, all from one sample in a study of human T cells and chemical hapten exposure. MiXCR, run by TCRdb on the RACE reads, gives a single entry per CDR3 protein. The table lists 85,000 to 100,000 distinct CDR3 sequences, 9.5% to 11% of them singletons. Here the sequenced sample was whole blood, taken in connection with sensitization to the hapten diphenylcyclopropenone (DPC). The receptor set was obtained from a man aged 35 to 55 with alopecia areata. Some clones in this sample may be carry-over from other donors' samples. The CDR3 runs from the conserved cysteine through the conserved F or W. The order of the fields is D gene, J gene, V gene, clone size, CDR3 DNA, CDR3 protein. The D gene is left open where the match is weak. The size of a clone is reported for some rows only, either as once, few or many, or as a class for expanded clones.

-,TRBJ2-2,TRBV7-2,-,TGTGCCAGCAGCGCCCGGGATGGGACCGGGGAGCTGTTTTTT,CASSARDGTGELFF
TRBD2,TRBJ2-3,TRBV5-6,-,TGTGCCAGCAGCCGCGGGAGGGCCGCTCGTACAGATACGCAGTATTTT,CASSRGRAARTDTQYF
-,TRBJ2-5,TRBV18,-,TGTGCCAGCTCACCGGCCGATTATGGGACCCAGTACTTC,CASSPADYGTQYF
-,TRBJ2-6,TRBV4-2,-,TGTGCCAGCAGCCAATCACATTTAAGCTCTGGGGCCAACGTCCTGACTTTC,CASSQSHLSSGANVLTF
-,TRBJ1-6,TRBV29-1,few,TGCAGCGTTGACGCCGGGGGTCGGAGCCTCCACTTT,CSVDAGGRSLHF
TRBD2,TRBJ2-1,TRBV20-1,few,TGCAGTGCTAGCGGGCTAGCGGGAGACGGTGAGCAGTTCTTC,CSASGLAGDGEQFF
-,TRBJ2-1,TRBV6-1,-,TGTGCCAGCAGTAGACAGATTAGGAATGAGCAGTTCTTC,CASSRQIRNEQFF
-,TRBJ1-5,TRBV7-9,few,TGTGCCAGCAGCTTAGTGGAGGGGTCTGTGAACAATCAGCCCCAGCATTTT,CASSLVEGSVNNQPQHF
TRBD1,TRBJ2-7,TRBV3-1,few,TGTGCCAGCAGCCAAGTTACGGGACAGGGGGCACAGGAGCAGTACTTC,CASSQVTGQGAQEQYF
TRBD1,TRBJ1-1,TRBV30,-,TGTGCCTGGAAACCTCCGCTGGGGACAGCGGAAGCTTTCTTT,CAWKPPLGTAEAFF
-,TRBJ1-2,TRBV29-1,many,TGCAGCGTTGAACCACAGCTGGTCTATGGCTACACCTTC,CSVEPQLVYGYTF
-,TRBJ2-3,TRBV7-2,few,TGTGCCAGCAGCTTTCTATCCGGCGGGACTTCCACAGATACGCAGTATTTT,CASSFLSGGTSTDTQYF
TRBD2,TRBJ2-3,TRBV15,many,TGTGCCACCAGCAGAGGAGCGGGAGAAGATACGCAGTATTTT,CATSRGAGEDTQYF
-,TRBJ2-1,TRBV7-9,-,TGTGCCAGCAGCTTAGTGATCTCGATCAATGAGCAGTTCTTC,CASSLVISINEQFF
TRBD1,TRBJ2-4,TRBV28,-,TGTGCCAGCAGTTTATTGGGCAGGGGGTTAGTCAAAAACATTCAGTACTTC,CASSLLGRGLVKNIQYF
TRBD2,TRBJ2-3,TRBV7-2,once,TGTGCCAGCAGCTTCTTAGCGGGAGTCACAGATACGCAGTATTTT,CASSFLAGVTDTQYF
TRBD1,TRBJ2-1,TRBV25-1,many,TGTGCCAGCAGGGCAGGGGGCCGGGACTCACGAGGCGGTGAGCAGTTCTTC,CASRAGGRDSRGGEQFF
TRBD1,TRBJ2-7,TRBV7-2,few,TGTGCCAGCAGCCTAAAAGGGACAGGGCGCGAGCAGTACTTC,CASSLKGTGREQYF
TRBD1,TRBJ2-1,TRBV27,-,TGTGCCAGCAGTTTTTACGGGACAGGGGGCATAAGGTCCCTCTACAATGAGCAGTTCTTC,CASSFYGTGGIRSLYNEQFF
-,TRBJ2-1,TRBV3-2,-,TGTGCCAGCAGCCAAGATTGGGTTGATCCGGGACTAGCGGGCCGAAGCTCCTACAATGAGCAGTTCTTC,CASSQDWVDPGLAGRSSYNEQFF
-,TRBJ2-1,TRBV5-5,-,TGTGCCAGCAGCTTGCTGCCGGACTTGTCCTACAATGAGCAGTTCTTC,CASSLLPDLSYNEQFF
TRBD2,TRBJ2-3,TRBV20-1,few,TGCAGTGCTAGAGAGTCTAGCGGGAGAATAGCAGATACGCAGTATTTT,CSARESSGRIADTQYF
TRBD2,TRBJ2-5,TRBV7-9,-,TGTGCCAGCAGCCCCCGCACTAGCGGGAGACAGGAGACCCAGTACTTC,CASSPRTSGRQETQYF
-,TRBJ2-5,TRBV12-3/TRBV12-4,few,TGTGCCAGCAGTCCCAGAAGAGGGGCAACGGACCAAGAGACCCAGTACTTC,CASSPRRGATDQETQYF
-,TRBJ1-4,TRBV5-1,-,TGCGCCAGCAGCCTACAAGGGATAACTAATGAAAAACTGTTTTTT,CASSLQGITNEKLFF
TRBD2,TRBJ2-7,TRBV6-2/TRBV6-3,few,TGTGCCAGCAGTTACTCGAAGACTAGCGGGAGGGGCGCCTACGAGCAGTACTTC,CASSYSKTSGRGAYEQYF
TRBD2,TRBJ2-5,TRBV7-2,-,TGTGCCAGCAGCCCCCGAGTAGCGGGAGAAGAGACCCAGTACTTC,CASSPRVAGEETQYF
-,TRBJ1-3,TRBV18,-,TGTGCCAGCTCACCCGGACCCCGCTCTGGAAACACCATATATTTT,CASSPGPRSGNTIYF
TRBD1,TRBJ1-6,TRBV11-1,few,TGTGCCAGCAGCTTACGGACAGGGGATAATTCACCCCTCCACTTT,CASSLRTGDNSPLHF
-,TRBJ2-3,TRBV7-9,many,TGTGCCAGCAGCACCCTAGGAGGACATACGCAGTATTTT,CASSTLGGHTQYF
TRBD1,TRBJ2-1,TRBV19,-,TGTGCCAGTAGTCTAGACCAGGGACAGGGTATCTACAATGAGCAGTTCTTC,CASSLDQGQGIYNEQFF
-,TRBJ1-4,TRBV7-9,-,TGTGCCAGCAGCTCCGACAGGTTTAATGAAAAACTGTTTTTT,CASSSDRFNEKLFF
-,TRBJ2-3,TRBV5-1,few,TGCGCCAGCAGCCCCGTCGGCGGTGACACAGATACGCAGTATTTT,CASSPVGGDTDTQYF
-,TRBJ1-4,TRBV6-1,-,TGTGCCAGCAGGGATACAGGAGGCGCAACTAATGAAAAACTGTTTTTT,CASRDTGGATNEKLFF
TRBD1,TRBJ1-2,TRBV19,few,TGTGCCAGTAGTCCGGGACAGGGAGTCTATGGCTACACCTTC,CASSPGQGVYGYTF
TRBD1,TRBJ2-1,TRBV29-1,-,TGCAGCGCCAAAACTGACAGGGCCAATGAGCAGTTCTTC,CSAKTDRANEQFF
TRBD1,TRBJ1-2,TRBV2,few,TGTGCCAGCTGCGGACAGGTCCCCTATGGCTACACCTTC,CASCGQVPYGYTF
TRBD1,TRBJ1-3,TRBV30,-,TGTGCCTGGAAGCAGGGGGAAGCTGGAAACACCATATATTTT,CAWKQGEAGNTIYF
-,TRBJ2-5,TRBV6-2/TRBV6-3,few,TGTGCCAGCAGAGTAACAGGACCAGAGACCCAGTACTTC,CASRVTGPETQYF
TRBD2,TRBJ2-5,TRBV7-9,-,TGTGCCAGCAGCTCACCCCCGGGACTAGCCATGGAGACCCAGTACTTC,CASSSPPGLAMETQYF
TRBD2,TRBJ2-3,TRBV7-2,few,TGTGCCAGCAGCCTGGGGACTAGCAGAGATACGCAGTATTTT,CASSLGTSRDTQYF
TRBD2,TRBJ2-3,TRBV11-1,few,TGTGCCAGCAGCTTAGGACTAGCGGGAGTCGGCACAGATACGCAGTATTTT,CASSLGLAGVGTDTQYF
-,TRBJ2-3,TRBV20-1,many,TGCAGTGCTAGTGGAGCGGTGGGTCTTCGTCTTGATACGCAGTATTTT,CSASGAVGLRLDTQYF
-,TRBJ1-1,TRBV18,few,TGTGCCAGCTCACAAAGGTCGGGGATGGACACTGAAGCTTTCTTT,CASSQRSGMDTEAFF
TRBD2,TRBJ2-5,TRBV29-1,-,TGCAGCGTTGAGCGGGAGAGCCCGAAAGGGTACTTC,CSVERESPKGYF
-,TRBJ1-1,TRBV19,-,TGTGCCAGTAGTATAGATGATTTAGGAGGGGTTGCTTTCTTT,CASSIDDLGGVAFF
TRBD1,TRBJ2-5,TRBV28,many,TGTGCCAGCAGTTTAGCACAGGGGAGAAGAGAGACCCAGTACTTC,CASSLAQGRRETQYF
TRBD1,TRBJ1-6,TRBV7-2,many,TGTGCCAGCAGCTTATATGCCACCGGGACAGACCCATCTTCCTATAATTCACCCCTCCACTTT,CASSLYATGTDPSSYNSPLHF
-,TRBJ2-3,TRBV18,few,TGTGCCAGCTCACCTCCCACTAACACAGATACGCAGTATTTT,CASSPPTNTDTQYF
-,TRBJ2-7,TRBV6-5,few,TGTGCCAGCAGCCCAGGGGGAGGACAGGCCTACGAGCAGTACTTC,CASSPGGGQAYEQYF
-,TRBJ2-1,TRBV20-1,few,TGCAGTGCTAGAGGGACTTTCTACAATGAGCAGTTCTTC,CSARGTFYNEQFF
-,TRBJ2-7,TRBV5-4,-,TGTGCCAGCAGCCCCGGACTGAACTACGAGCAGTACTTC,CASSPGLNYEQYF
-,TRBJ2-3,TRBV6-2/TRBV6-3,few,TGTGCCAGCAGTTTAGTAGATACGCAGTATTTT,CASSLVDTQYF
-,TRBJ2-5,TRBV11-2,-,TGTGCCAGCCGGGTTGGTTGGGAGACCCAGTACTTC,CASRVGWETQYF
TRBD2,TRBJ2-3,TRBV18,-,TGTGCCAGCTCACCTCTTCCTCAGCGGGAAGATACAGATACGCAGTATTTT,CASSPLPQREDTDTQYF
TRBD1,TRBJ1-1,TRBV29-1,many,TGCAGCGTTGGGTGGACAGGGAACACTGAAGCTTTCTTT,CSVGWTGNTEAFF
TRBD2,TRBJ2-5,TRBV15,-,TGTGCCACCAGCAGCGGACTAGCGGGACCCAATAGGGAGACCCAGTACTTC,CATSSGLAGPNRETQYF
-,TRBJ2-1,TRBV7-9,-,TGTGCCAGCAGCTTAGGGAAGTCGGGCCAAACATACAATGAGCAGTTCTTC,CASSLGKSGQTYNEQFF
-,TRBJ2-7,TRBV2,many,TGTGCCAGCAGTGAGGGGGGTTACGAGCAGTACTTC,CASSEGGYEQYF
-,TRBJ2-7,TRBV28,-,TGTGCCAGCAGCCCGGAGGGGTCCTACGAGCAGTACTTC,CASSPEGSYEQYF